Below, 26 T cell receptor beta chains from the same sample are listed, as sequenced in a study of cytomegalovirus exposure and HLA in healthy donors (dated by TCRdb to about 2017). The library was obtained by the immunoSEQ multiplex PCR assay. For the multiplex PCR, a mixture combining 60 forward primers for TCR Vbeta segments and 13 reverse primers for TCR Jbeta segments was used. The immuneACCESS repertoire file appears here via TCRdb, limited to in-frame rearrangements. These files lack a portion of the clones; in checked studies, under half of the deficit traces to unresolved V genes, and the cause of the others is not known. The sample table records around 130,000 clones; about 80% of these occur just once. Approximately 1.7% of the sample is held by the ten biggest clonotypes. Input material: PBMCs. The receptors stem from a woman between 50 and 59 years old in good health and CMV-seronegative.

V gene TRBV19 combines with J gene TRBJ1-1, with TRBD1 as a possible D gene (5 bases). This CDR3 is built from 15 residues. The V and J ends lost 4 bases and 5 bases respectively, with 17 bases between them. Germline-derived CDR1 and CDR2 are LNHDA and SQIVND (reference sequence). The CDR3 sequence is CASSTGPGLYTEAFF. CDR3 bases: TGTGCCAGTAGTACAGGTCCGGGACTATATACTGAAGCTTTCTTT.

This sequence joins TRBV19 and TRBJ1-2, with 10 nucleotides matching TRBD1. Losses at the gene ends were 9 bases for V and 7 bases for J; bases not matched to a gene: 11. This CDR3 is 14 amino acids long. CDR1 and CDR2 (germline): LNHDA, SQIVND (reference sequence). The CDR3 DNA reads TGTGCCAGCACGAAAGACAGGGGGCCCTTTGGCTACACCTTC. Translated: CASTKDRGPFGYTF. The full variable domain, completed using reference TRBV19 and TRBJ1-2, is DGGITQSPKYLFRKEGQNVTLSCEQNLNHDAMYWYRQDPGQGLRLIYYSQIVNDFQKGDIAEGYSVSREKKESFPLTVTSAQKNPTAFYLCASTKDRGPFGYTFGSGTRLTVV.

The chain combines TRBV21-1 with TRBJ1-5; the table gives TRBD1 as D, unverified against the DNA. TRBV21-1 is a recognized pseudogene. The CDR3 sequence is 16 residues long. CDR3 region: CASSKEQQGRSQPQHF. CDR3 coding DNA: TGTGCCAGCAGCAAAGAGCAACAGGGGAGGAGTCAGCCCCAGCATTTT.

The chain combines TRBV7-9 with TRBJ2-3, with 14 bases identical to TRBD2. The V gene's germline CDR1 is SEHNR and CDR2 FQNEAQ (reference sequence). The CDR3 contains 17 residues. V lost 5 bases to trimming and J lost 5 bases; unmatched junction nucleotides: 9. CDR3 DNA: TGTGCCAGCAGCCGCGGGACTAGCGGGAGAGGTATAGATACGCAGTATTTT. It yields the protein CASSRGTSGRGIDTQYF.

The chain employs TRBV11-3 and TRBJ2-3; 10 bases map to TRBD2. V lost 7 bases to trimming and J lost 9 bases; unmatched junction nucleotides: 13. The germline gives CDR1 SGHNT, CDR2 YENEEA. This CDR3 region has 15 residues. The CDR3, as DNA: TGTGCCAGCAACGACCAAGCGGGAGGGCCGGGAACGCAGTATTTT. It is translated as CASNDQAGGPGTQYF.

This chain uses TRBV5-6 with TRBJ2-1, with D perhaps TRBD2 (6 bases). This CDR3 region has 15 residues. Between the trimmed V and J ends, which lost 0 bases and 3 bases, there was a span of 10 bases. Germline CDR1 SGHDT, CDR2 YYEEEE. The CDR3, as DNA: TGTGCCAGCAGCTTGGCGGCTAGCGTCTACAATGAGCAGTTCTTC. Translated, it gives CASSLAASVYNEQFF.

CDR3 in DNA: TGTGCCAGCTCACCACCTTTATTATCCGGGTACACTGAAGCTTTCTTT. Translation gives CASSPPLLSGYTEAFF. The rearrangement uses TRBV18 and TRBJ1-1; no reliable D call. Between the trimmed V and J ends, which lost 0 bases and 3 bases, there was a span of 14 bases. The CDR3 runs to 16 residues. Per germline, CDR1 KGHSH and CDR2 LQKENI.

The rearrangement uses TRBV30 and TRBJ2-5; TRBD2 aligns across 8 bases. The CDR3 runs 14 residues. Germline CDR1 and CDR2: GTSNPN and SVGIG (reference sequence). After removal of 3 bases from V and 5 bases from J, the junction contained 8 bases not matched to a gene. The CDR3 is CAWSRGGNLETQYF. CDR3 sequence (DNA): TGTGCCTGGAGCCGGGGGGGGAATCTGGAGACCCAGTACTTC.

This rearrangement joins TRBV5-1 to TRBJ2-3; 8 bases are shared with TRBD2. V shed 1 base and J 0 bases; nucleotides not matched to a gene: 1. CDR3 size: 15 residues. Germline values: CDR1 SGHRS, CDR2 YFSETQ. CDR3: CASSLSSGSTDTQYF. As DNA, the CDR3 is TGCGCCAGCAGCTTGTCTAGCGGGAGCACAGATACGCAGTATTTT.

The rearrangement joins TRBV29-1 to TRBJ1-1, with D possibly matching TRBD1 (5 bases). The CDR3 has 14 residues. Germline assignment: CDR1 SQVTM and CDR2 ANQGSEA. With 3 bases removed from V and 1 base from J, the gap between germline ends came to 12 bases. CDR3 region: CSVEGDWGNTEAFF. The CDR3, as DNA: TGCAGCGTTGAGGGGGACTGGGGGAACACTGAAGCTTTCTTT.

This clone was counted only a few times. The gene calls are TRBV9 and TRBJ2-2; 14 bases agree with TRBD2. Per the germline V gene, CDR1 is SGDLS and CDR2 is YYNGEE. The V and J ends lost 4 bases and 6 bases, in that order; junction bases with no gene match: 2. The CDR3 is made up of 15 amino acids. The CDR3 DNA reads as TGTGCCAGCAGCCCGGGACTAGCGGGAGCCGGGGAGCTGTTTTTT. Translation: CASSPGLAGAGELFF.

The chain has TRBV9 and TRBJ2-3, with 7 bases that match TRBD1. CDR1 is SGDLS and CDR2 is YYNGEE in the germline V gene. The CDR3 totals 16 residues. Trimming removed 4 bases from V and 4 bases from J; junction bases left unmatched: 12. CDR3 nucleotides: TGTGCCAGCAGCATAGCCCAAGGGACAGTGGCAGATACGCAGTATTTT. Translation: CASSIAQGTVADTQYF.

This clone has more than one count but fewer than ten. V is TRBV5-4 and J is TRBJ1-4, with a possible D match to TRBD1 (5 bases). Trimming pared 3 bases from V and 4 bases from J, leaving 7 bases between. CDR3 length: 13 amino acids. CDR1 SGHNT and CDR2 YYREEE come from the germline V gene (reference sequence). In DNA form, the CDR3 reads TGTGCCAGCAGCTCCCAGGGTAATGAAAAACTGTTTTTT. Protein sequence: CASSSQGNEKLFF.

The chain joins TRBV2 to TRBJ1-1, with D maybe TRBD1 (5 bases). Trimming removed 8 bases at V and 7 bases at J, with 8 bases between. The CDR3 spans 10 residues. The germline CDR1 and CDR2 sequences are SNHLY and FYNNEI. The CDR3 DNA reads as TGTGCCAGCGGGGACTTTGAAGCTTTCTTT. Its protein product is CASGDFEAFF. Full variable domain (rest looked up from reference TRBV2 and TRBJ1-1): EPEVTQTPSHQVTQMGQEVILRCVPISNHLYFYWYRQILGQKVEFLVSFYNNEISEKSEIFDDQFSVERPDGSNFTLKIRSTKLEDSAMYFCASGDFEAFFGQGTRLTVV.

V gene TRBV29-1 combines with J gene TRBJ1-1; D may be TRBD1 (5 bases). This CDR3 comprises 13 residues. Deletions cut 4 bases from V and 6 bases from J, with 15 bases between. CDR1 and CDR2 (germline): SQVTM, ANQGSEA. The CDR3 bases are TGCAGCGTTGGGGGCAGGGCGTCCGCTGAAGCTTTCTTT. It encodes CSVGGRASAEAFF.

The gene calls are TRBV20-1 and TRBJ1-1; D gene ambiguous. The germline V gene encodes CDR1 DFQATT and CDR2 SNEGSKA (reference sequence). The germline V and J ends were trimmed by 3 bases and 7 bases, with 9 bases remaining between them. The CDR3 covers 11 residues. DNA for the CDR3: TGCAGTGCTAGTCGTCTCAGTGAAGCTTTCTTT. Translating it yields CSASRLSEAFF.

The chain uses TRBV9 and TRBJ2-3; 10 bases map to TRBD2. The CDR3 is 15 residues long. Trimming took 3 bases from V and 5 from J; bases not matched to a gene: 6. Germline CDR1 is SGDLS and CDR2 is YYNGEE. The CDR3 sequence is CASSAIAGGVDTQYF. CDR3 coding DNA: TGTGCCAGCAGCGCAATAGCGGGAGGCGTAGATACGCAGTATTTT.

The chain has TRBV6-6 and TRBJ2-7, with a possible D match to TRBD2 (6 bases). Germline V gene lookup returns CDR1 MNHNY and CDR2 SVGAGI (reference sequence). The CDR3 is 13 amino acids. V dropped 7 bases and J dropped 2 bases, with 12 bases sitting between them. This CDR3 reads CASTGVSTYEQYV. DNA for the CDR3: TGTGCCAGCACGGGGGTCTCAACCTACGAGCAGTACGTC.

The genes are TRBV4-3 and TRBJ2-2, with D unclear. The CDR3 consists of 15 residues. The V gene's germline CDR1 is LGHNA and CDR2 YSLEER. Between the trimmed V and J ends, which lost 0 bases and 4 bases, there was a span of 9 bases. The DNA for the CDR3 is TGCGCCAGCAGCCAAGAACGGGTCTTCACCGGGGAGCTGTTTTTT. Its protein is CASSQERVFTGELFF.

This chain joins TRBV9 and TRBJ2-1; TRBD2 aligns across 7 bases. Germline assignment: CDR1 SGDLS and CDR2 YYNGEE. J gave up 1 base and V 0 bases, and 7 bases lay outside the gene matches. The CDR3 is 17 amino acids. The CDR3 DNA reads TGTGCCAGCAGCGTAGTGGCTAGCGGCCTGTCCTACAATGAGCAGTTCTTC. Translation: CASSVVASGLSYNEQFF.

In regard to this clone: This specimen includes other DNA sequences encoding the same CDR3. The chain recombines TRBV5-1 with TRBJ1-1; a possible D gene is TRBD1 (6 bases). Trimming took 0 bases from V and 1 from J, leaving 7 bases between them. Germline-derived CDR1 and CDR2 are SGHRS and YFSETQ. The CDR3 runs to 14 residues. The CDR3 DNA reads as TGCGCCAGCAGCTTGGACAGGGCGAACACTGAAGCTTTCTTT. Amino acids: CASSLDRANTEAFF.

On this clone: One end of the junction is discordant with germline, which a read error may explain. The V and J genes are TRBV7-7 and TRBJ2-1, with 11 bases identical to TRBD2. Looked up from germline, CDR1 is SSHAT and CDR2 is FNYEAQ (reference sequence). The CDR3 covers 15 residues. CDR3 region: CASSLDGTSGNEQFF. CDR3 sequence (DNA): TGTGCTAGCAGCTTAGACGGGACTAGCGGCAATGAGCAGTTCTTC.

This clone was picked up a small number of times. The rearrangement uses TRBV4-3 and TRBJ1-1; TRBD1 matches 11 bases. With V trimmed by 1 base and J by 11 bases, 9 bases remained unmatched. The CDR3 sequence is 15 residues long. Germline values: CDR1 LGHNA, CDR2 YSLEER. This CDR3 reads CASSQAGQGVSVAFF. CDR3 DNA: TGCGCCAGCAGCCAAGCGGGACAGGGGGTATCGGTGGCTTTCTTT.

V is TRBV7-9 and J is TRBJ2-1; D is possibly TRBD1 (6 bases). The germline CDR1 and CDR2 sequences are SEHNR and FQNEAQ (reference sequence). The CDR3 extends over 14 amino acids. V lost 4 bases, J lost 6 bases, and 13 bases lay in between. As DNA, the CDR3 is TGTGCCAGCAGCTCACCGGGACACATCAATGAGCAGTTCTTC. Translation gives CASSSPGHINEQFF.

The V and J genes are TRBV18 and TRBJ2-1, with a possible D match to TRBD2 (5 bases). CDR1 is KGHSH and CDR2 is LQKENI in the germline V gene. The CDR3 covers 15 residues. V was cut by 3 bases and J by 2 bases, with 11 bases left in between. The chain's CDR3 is CASSPWESPYNEQFF. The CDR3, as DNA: TGTGCCAGCTCACCTTGGGAGTCACCCTACAATGAGCAGTTCTTC.

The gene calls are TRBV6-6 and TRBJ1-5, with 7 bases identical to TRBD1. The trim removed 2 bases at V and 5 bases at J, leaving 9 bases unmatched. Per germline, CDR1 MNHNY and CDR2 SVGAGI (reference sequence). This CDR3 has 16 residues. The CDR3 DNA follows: TGTGCCAGCAGTTACCCGCACGGCAGGGGGGATCAGCCCCAGCATTTT. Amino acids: CASSYPHGRGDQPQHF.